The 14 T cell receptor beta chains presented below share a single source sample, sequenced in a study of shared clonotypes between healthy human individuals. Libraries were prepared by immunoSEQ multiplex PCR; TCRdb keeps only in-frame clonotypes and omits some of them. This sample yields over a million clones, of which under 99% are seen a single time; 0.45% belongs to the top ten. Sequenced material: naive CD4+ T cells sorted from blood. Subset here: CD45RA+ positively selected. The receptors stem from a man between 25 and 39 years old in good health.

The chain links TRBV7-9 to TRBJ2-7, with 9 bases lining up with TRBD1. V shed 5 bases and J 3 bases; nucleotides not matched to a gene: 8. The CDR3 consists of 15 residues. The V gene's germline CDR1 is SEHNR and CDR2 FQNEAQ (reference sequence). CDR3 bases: TGTGCCAGCAGCCCGGGACAGGGAGGAATCTACGAGCAGTACTTC. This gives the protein CASSPGQGGIYEQYF.

In DNA form, the CDR3 reads TGCGCCAGCAGCCAGGCCCACAATCAGCCCCAGCATTTT. This gives the protein CASSQAHNQPQHF. J is TRBJ1-5 and V is TRBV4-3; D unresolved. The germline V and J ends were trimmed by 3 bases and 3 bases, with 6 bases remaining between them. This CDR3 has 13 residues. From germline, CDR1 is LGHNA and CDR2 YSLEER.

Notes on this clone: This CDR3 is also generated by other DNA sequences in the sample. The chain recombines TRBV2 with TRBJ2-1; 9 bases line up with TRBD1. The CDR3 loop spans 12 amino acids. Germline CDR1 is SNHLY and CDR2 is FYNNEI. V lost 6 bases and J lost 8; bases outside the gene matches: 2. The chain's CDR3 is CASRDRGYEQFF. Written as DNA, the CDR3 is TGTGCCAGCAGGGACAGGGGCTATGAGCAGTTCTTC.

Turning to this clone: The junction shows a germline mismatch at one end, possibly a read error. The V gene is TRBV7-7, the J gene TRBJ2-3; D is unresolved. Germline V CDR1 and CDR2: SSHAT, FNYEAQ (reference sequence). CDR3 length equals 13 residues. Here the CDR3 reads CASSSRETDTQYF. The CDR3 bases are TGTGCTAGCAGCTCTCGAGAAACAGATACGCAGTATTTT.

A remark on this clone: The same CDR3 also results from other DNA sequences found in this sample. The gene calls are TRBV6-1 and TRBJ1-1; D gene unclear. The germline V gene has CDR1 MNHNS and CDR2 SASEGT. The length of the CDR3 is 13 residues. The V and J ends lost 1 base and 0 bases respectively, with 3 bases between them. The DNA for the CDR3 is TGTGCCAGCAGTGAAGTTGTGAACACTGAAGCTTTCTTT. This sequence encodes CASSEVVNTEAFF.

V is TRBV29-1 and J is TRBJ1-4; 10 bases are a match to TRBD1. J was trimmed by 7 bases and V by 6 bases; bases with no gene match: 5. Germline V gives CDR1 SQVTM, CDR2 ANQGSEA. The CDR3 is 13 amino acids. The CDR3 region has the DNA TGCAGCGTCAGACAGGGGGCTAGTGAAAAACTGTTTTTT. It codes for CSVRQGASEKLFF. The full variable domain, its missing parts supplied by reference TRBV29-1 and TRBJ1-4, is SAVISQKPSRDICQRGTSLTIQCQVDSQVTMMFWYRQQPGQSLTLIATANQGSEATYESGFVIDKFPISRPNLTFSTLTVSNMSPEDSSIYLCSVRQGASEKLFFGSGTQLSVL.

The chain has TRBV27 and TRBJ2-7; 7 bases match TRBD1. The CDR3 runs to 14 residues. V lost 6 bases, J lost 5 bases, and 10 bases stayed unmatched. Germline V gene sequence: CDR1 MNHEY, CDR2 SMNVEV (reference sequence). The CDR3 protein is CASRNPGTANEQYF. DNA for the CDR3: TGTGCCAGCAGGAACCCCGGGACAGCGAACGAGCAGTACTTC.

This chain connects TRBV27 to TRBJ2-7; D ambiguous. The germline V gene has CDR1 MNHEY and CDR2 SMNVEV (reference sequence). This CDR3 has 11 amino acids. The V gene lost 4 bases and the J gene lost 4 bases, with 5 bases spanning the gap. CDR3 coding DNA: TGTGCCAGCAGTTCCTATTACGAGCAGTACTTC. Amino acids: CASSSYYEQYF.

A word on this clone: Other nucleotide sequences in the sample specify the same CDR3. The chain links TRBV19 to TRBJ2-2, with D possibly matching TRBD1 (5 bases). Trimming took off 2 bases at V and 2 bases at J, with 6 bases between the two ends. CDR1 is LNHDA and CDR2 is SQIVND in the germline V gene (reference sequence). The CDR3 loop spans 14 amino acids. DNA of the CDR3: TGTGCCAGTAGTATAAGGGGAAACACCGGGGAGCTGTTTTTT. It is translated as CASSIRGNTGELFF.

The CDR3 loop is CASSPRSVGPQHF. DNA for the CDR3: TGTGCCAGCAGCCCAAGAAGCGTGGGGCCCCAGCATTTT. This chain links TRBV7-6 with TRBJ1-5; the D is unclear. The CDR3 covers 13 residues. The germline V gene has CDR1 SGHVS and CDR2 FNYEAQ. The V end was cut by 5 bases, the J end by 9 bases, with 14 bases between. The full variable domain, with the rest looked up from reference TRBV7-6 and TRBJ1-5, is GAGVSQSPRYKVTKRGQDVALRCDPISGHVSLYWYRQALGQGPEFLTYFNYEAQQDKSGLPNDRFSAERPEGSISTLTIQRTEQRDSAMYRCASSPRSVGPQHFGDGTRLSIL.

CDR3 loop: CASSLSGSTYNEQFF. As DNA, the CDR3 is TGTGCCAGCAGCCTTAGCGGGAGTACCTACAATGAGCAGTTCTTC. The chain is built from TRBV5-4 and TRBJ2-1; 9 nucleotides line up with TRBD2. The CDR3 length is 15 residues. V shed 4 bases, J shed 2 bases, and the junction held 4 bases outside the gene matches. Germline values: CDR1 SGHNT, CDR2 YYREEE (reference sequence). Full variable domain (remainder filled in from reference TRBV5-4 and TRBJ2-1): ETGVTQSPTHLIKTRGQQVTLRCSSQSGHNTVSWYQQALGQGPQFIFQYYREEENGRGNFPPRFSGLQFPNYSSELNVNALELDDSALYLCASSLSGSTYNEQFFGPGTRLTVL.

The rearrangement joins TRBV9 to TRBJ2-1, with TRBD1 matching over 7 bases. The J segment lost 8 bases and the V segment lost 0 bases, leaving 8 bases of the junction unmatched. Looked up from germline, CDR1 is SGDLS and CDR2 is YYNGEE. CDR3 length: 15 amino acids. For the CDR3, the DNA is TGTGCCAGCAGCGTAGAACAGGGGTTGATCCATGAGCAGTTCTTC. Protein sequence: CASSVEQGLIHEQFF.

The CDR3 coding sequence is TGCGCCAGCGGGACTTTCTACAATGAGCAGTTCTTC. Amino acids: CASGTFYNEQFF. The chain combines TRBV4-3 with TRBJ2-1, with a tentative D call TRBD2 (6 bases). CDR1 and CDR2 from the germline V gene are LGHNA and YSLEER. The CDR3 is made up of 12 amino acids. Trimming cost V 8 bases and J 3 bases, with 8 bases left between them.

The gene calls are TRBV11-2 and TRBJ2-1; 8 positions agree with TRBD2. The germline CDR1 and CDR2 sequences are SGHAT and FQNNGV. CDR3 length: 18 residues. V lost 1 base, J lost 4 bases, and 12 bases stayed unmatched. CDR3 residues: CASSLVHTSGSQYNEQFF. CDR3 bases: TGTGCCAGCAGCTTAGTCCATACGAGCGGGAGTCAGTACAATGAGCAGTTCTTC.